One sample yielded the 19 T cell receptor beta chains listed below, sequenced in a study of blood T cell repertoires in COVID-19. Using immunoSEQ multiplex PCR, the repertoire was profiled, and TCRdb retains in-frame clones only, with some absent. The table has roughly 100,000 clones, roughly four fifths seen once. Source material: peripheral blood. These receptors were taken from a man between 60 and 75 years old with acute or convalescent COVID-19.

The chain combines TRBV11-2 with TRBJ1-2; 9 positions match TRBD1. V shed 4 bases and J 8 bases; nucleotides not matched to a gene: 11. Germline V gene sequence: CDR1 SGHAT, CDR2 FQNNGV. This CDR3 is 15 amino acids long. The DNA for the CDR3 is TGTGCCAGCAGCTCGGGGACAGGGATTCTTGGCGGCTACACCTTC. Protein sequence: CASSSGTGILGGYTF.

The rearrangement links TRBV7-9 to TRBJ1-6; 9 bases fit TRBD1. With 4 bases clipped from V and 9 bases from J, the junction kept 4 bases outside the gene matches. Germline CDR1 reads SEHNR; CDR2 reads FQNEAQ (reference sequence). CDR3 length: 14 amino acids. The CDR3 spells CASSSGTGSSPLHF. CDR3 sequence (DNA): TGTGCCAGCAGCTCCGGGACAGGGAGTTCACCCCTCCACTTT.

The chain carries TRBV28 and TRBJ1-1; 7 nucleotides match TRBD1. V was clipped by 1 base and J by 8 bases; unmatched bases: 7. The CDR3 contains 14 residues. Per the germline V gene, CDR1 is MDHEN and CDR2 is SYDVKM. The CDR3 reads CASSLLAGQQEAFF. The CDR3 nucleotides read TGTGCCAGCAGTTTATTGGCGGGACAGCAGGAAGCTTTCTTT.

This chain links TRBV6-5 with TRBJ2-5, with a tentative D call TRBD2 (7 bases). The CDR3 loop spans 16 amino acids. Trimming removed 0 bases from V and 7 bases from J, with 18 bases in between. CDR1 is MNHEY and CDR2 is SVGAGI in the germline V gene. The CDR3 bases are TGTGCCAGCAGTTACTCGGACAGCCCCCCGGGGGGGACCCAGTACTTC. Protein sequence: CASSYSDSPPGGTQYF.

The chain links TRBV4-3 to TRBJ1-1; D gene unclear. Trimming removed 0 bases from V and 10 bases from J, with 18 bases in between. CDR1 and CDR2 (germline): LGHNA, YSLEER. The length of the CDR3 is 15 residues. The CDR3 DNA is TGCGCCAGCAGCCAAGAGCGAGTGGCCGGGAGTAGAGCTTTCTTT. This translates into CASSQERVAGSRAFF.

The chain has TRBV4-1 and TRBJ1-1; D ambiguous. The CDR3 is made up of 17 amino acids. Trimming cost V 0 bases and J 1 base, with 15 bases left between them. The germline V gene has CDR1 MGHRA and CDR2 YSYEKL. CDR3 region: CASSQDVPGRENTEAFF. The CDR3 DNA follows: TGCGCCAGCAGCCAAGATGTCCCCGGACGGGAGAACACTGAAGCTTTCTTT.

The chain uses TRBV5-5 and TRBJ1-4; 7 nucleotides line up with TRBD1. Germline V gene lookup returns CDR1 SGHKS and CDR2 YYEKEE (reference sequence). The CDR3 has 15 amino acids. With 2 bases clipped from V and 0 bases from J, the junction kept 1 base outside the gene matches. CDR3 bases: TGTGCCAGCAGCTTTACAGGGGCAACTAATGAAAAACTGTTTTTT. Translated: CASSFTGATNEKLFF.

V is TRBV30 and J is TRBJ2-7; 7 bases agree with TRBD2. The trim removed 0 bases at V and 2 bases at J, leaving 1 base unmatched. CDR1 and CDR2 (germline): GTSNPN, SVGIG (reference sequence). CDR3 length: 13 residues. CDR3 sequence (DNA): TGTGCCTGGAGTGTCCTAGCGGCCTACGAGCAGTACTTC. It specifies CAWSVLAAYEQYF.

The rearrangement joins TRBV5-4 to TRBJ1-2; D is ambiguous. V lost 2 bases to trimming and J lost 3 bases, with 8 bases between them. The CDR3 covers 13 residues. CDR1 SGHNT and CDR2 YYREEE come from the germline V gene (reference sequence). CDR3 sequence: CASSFPGDYGYTF. The DNA of the CDR3 is TGTGCCAGCAGCTTCCCCGGGGACTATGGCTACACCTTC. The full variable domain, with the rest looked up from reference TRBV5-4 and TRBJ1-2, is ETGVTQSPTHLIKTRGQQVTLRCSSQSGHNTVSWYQQALGQGPQFIFQYYREEENGRGNFPPRFSGLQFPNYSSELNVNALELDDSALYLCASSFPGDYGYTFGSGTRLTVV.

The chain couples TRBV7-2 to TRBJ1-2; 7 nucleotides align to TRBD1. Germline V gene data show CDR1 as SGHTA and CDR2 as FQGNSA. This CDR3 comprises 15 residues. Trimming cost V 4 bases and J 3 bases; bases outside gene matches: 8. The CDR3 DNA reads as TGTGCCAGCAGCTCCTGGACAGGAATCGACTATGGCTACACCTTC. This translates into CASSSWTGIDYGYTF.

This sequence joins TRBV28 and TRBJ1-5; TRBD1 aligns across 7 bases. Germline CDR1 is MDHEN and CDR2 is SYDVKM. Losses at the gene ends were 4 bases for V and 7 bases for J; bases not matched to a gene: 7. The CDR3 length is 14 residues. In nucleotides, the CDR3 is TGTGCCAGCAGTTCAAGACAGGGAGGCCAGCCCCAGCATTTT. This gives the protein CASSSRQGGQPQHF.

The V and J genes are TRBV2 and TRBJ2-2, with 8 positions matching TRBD2. The CDR3 contains 13 residues. The J segment lost 7 bases and the V segment lost 11 bases, leaving 9 bases of the junction unmatched. In germline, CDR1 is SNHLY, CDR2 FYNNEI. The CDR3 region is CAGSGLGHGELFF. In DNA, the CDR3 is TGTGCCGGTTCGGGACTAGGACACGGGGAGCTGTTTTTT. Drawing the rest from reference TRBV2 and TRBJ2-2, the complete variable domain is EPEVTQTPSHQVTQMGQEVILRCVPISNHLYFYWYRQILGQKVEFLVSFYNNEISEKSEIFDDQFSVERPDGSNFTLKIRSTKLEDSAMYFCAGSGLGHGELFFGEGSRLTVL.

This chain joins TRBV7-3 and TRBJ2-7, with no clear D. Trimming left V 3 bases short and J 5 bases short, with 11 bases between. CDR1 is SGHTA, CDR2 FQGTGA, per germline. This CDR3 is built from 13 residues. Here the CDR3 reads CASSFGLADEQYF. CDR3 coding DNA: TGTGCCAGCAGCTTCGGTCTTGCTGACGAGCAGTACTTC.

This clone was detected once. V is TRBV5-8 and J is TRBJ1-4; TRBD1 might be the D (6 bases). The CDR3 runs to 15 residues. Germline CDR1 SGHTS, CDR2 YDEGEE. Trimming took off 4 bases at V and 5 bases at J, with 15 bases between the two ends. The CDR3 DNA is TGTGCCAGCAGCCGGAGTCTACAGGGAAATGAAAAACTGTTTTTT. It specifies CASSRSLQGNEKLFF. The full variable domain, rest sourced from reference TRBV5-8 and TRBJ1-4, is EAGVTQSPTHLIKTRGQQATLRCSPISGHTSVYWYQQALGLGLQFLLWYDEGEERNRGNFPPRFSGRQFPNYSSELNVNALELEDSALYLCASSRSLQGNEKLFFGSGTQLSVL.

A few counts support this clone. In DNA form, the CDR3 reads TGTGCCAGCAGTTCCCGGGACAGGGAGCTGTTTTTT. Translated: CASSSRDRELFF. The genes are TRBV12-3 or TRBV12-4 and TRBJ2-2, with a weak D call TRBD1 (6 bases). The germline V and J ends were trimmed by 4 bases and 9 bases, with 9 bases remaining between them. The CDR3 covers 12 residues.

This clone has only one observation. The genes are TRBV7-3 and TRBJ2-3; D is unclear. Germline V CDR1 and CDR2: SGHTA, FQGTGA. V gave up 2 bases and J gave up 2 bases, with 14 bases separating them. The CDR3 is made up of 16 amino acids. The CDR3 DNA sequence: TGTGCCAGCAGCTTATCTTCTAGTCTGTCCACAGATACGCAGTATTTT. Amino acid sequence: CASSLSSSLSTDTQYF.

The chain carries TRBV28 and TRBJ1-5; D is undetermined. The CDR3 has 12 residues. The germline V and J ends were trimmed by 7 bases and 4 bases, with 8 bases remaining between them. The germline CDR1 and CDR2 sequences are MDHEN and SYDVKM. The CDR3 coding sequence is TGTGCCAGCACCCTACTAAATCAGCCCCAGCATTTT. Translated: CASTLLNQPQHF.

The chain carries TRBV10-3 and TRBJ2-3; 12 positions agree with TRBD2. The germline V gene encodes CDR1 ENHRY and CDR2 SYGVKD. The CDR3 is 15 residues long. Unmatched junction bases numbered 5, after V lost 7 bases and J lost 3 bases. The CDR3 is CAITSGTSGTDTQYF. The CDR3 DNA reads TGTGCCATCACCTCCGGGACTAGCGGGACAGATACGCAGTATTTT.

This clone was seen a few times. V gene TRBV12-5 combines with J gene TRBJ2-1; 12 bases line up with TRBD2. Per the germline V gene, CDR1 is LGHNT and CDR2 is FRNRAP. V dropped 6 bases and J dropped 6; count of bases not matched to a gene: 3. CDR3 size: 14 residues. CDR3 protein: CASGGLAGSNEQFF. CDR3 nucleotide sequence: TGTGCTAGTGGGGGACTAGCGGGCTCCAATGAGCAGTTCTTC.